The next 9 T cell receptor beta chains were all read from a single sample in a study of blood T cell repertoires in COVID-19. The assay was immunoSEQ multiplex PCR, and TCRdb's table has in-frame clones only and misses some. The sample lists around 230,000 clones; around 86% were seen once. The sample taken for sequencing was PBMCs or T cells enriched from blood (not recorded which). Receptor source: a woman between 35 and 50 years old with acute COVID-19.

This clone was seen once. The genes are TRBV28 and TRBJ1-4; unclear D gene. Germline-derived CDR1 and CDR2 are MDHEN and SYDVKM. The CDR3 sequence is 10 residues long. The CDR3 spells CAAGNEKLFF. CDR3 bases: TGTGCGGCGGGGAATGAAAAACTGTTTTTT.

The chain recombines TRBV5-6 with TRBJ2-7; 9 bases match TRBD1. The CDR3 is 14 residues long. The germline CDR1 and CDR2 sequences are SGHDT and YYEEEE. The V and J ends lost 3 bases and 5 bases, in that order; junction bases with no gene match: 6. CDR3 loop: CASSWGTGRHEQYF. The CDR3 DNA reads as TGTGCCAGCAGCTGGGGGACAGGGCGTCACGAGCAGTACTTC.

The V call is TRBV15, the J call TRBJ1-5, with a possible D match to TRBD1 (6 bases). V was cut by 1 base and J by 3 bases, with 10 bases left in between. CDR1 is LNHNV and CDR2 is YYDKDF in the germline V gene (reference sequence). The CDR3 has 15 residues. The CDR3 region is CATSRGDNNNQPQHF. As DNA, the CDR3 is TGTGCCACCAGCAGAGGGGACAACAACAATCAGCCCCAGCATTTT.

The CDR3 reads CASSHGQGRGYTF. For the CDR3, the DNA is TGTGCCAGCTCCCACGGACAGGGAAGGGGCTACACCTTC. The chain recombines TRBV18 with TRBJ1-2, with 8 bases matching TRBD1. CDR3 length: 13 residues. The V and J ends lost 6 bases and 8 bases, in that order; junction bases with no gene match: 8. Germline CDR1 is KGHSH and CDR2 is LQKENI.

V and J are TRBV5-4 and TRBJ1-6; 7 bases map to TRBD1. Germline CDR1 is SGHNT and CDR2 is YYREEE (reference sequence). There are 14 residues in the CDR3. V gave up 4 bases and J gave up 7 bases; unmatched junction bases: 5. CDR3 in DNA: TGTGCCAGCAGCATGGGACAGACCAATTCACCCCTCCACTTT. Translation gives CASSMGQTNSPLHF.

Here the CDR3 reads CASSRGDGTGSEKLFF. The CDR3 DNA reads as TGTGCCAGCAGCCGCGGTGATGGGACAGGGTCAGAAAAACTGTTTTTT. This chain uses TRBV7-9 with TRBJ1-4; 9 nucleotides match TRBD1. This CDR3 is built from 16 residues. Germline V gives CDR1 SEHNR, CDR2 FQNEAQ (reference sequence). V lost 5 bases and J lost 8; bases outside the gene matches: 12.

The genes are TRBV2 and TRBJ1-1; D is ambiguous. CDR3 length equals 13 residues. V lost 8 bases and J lost 1, with 11 bases in between. From germline, CDR1 is SNHLY and CDR2 FYNNEI. CDR3 loop: CASEKEQNTEAFF. CDR3 in DNA: TGTGCCAGCGAAAAAGAGCAGAACACTGAAGCTTTCTTT.

The gene calls are TRBV27 and TRBJ1-2; D gene uncertain. The CDR3 has 13 amino acids. The V gene's germline CDR1 is MNHEY and CDR2 SMNVEV (reference sequence). V gave up 1 base and J gave up 3 bases, with 6 bases separating them. In DNA, the CDR3 is TGTGCCAGCAGTTTATGGGCCGACTATGGCTACACCTTC. It yields the protein CASSLWADYGYTF.

The chain carries TRBV3-1 (or the pseudogene TRBV3-2) and TRBJ2-1; 8 nucleotides match TRBD2. Germline lookup yields CDR1 LGHDT and CDR2 YNNKEL (reference sequence). The CDR3 covers 15 residues. The junction had 1 base not matched to a gene; V was cut back by 1 base and J by 2 bases. The CDR3 sequence: CASSQVAGTYNEQFF. As DNA, the CDR3 is TGTGCCAGCAGCCAAGTAGCGGGAACCTACAATGAGCAGTTCTTC.